The TCR beta chain under discussion was sequenced for a study of cytomegalovirus exposure and HLA in healthy donors. Findings and caveats of the study: Researchers reported from a later analysis that most CMV-associated TCR beta chains appeared HLA-restricted.

The primer mix had 60 Vbeta and 13 Jbeta primers. Produced via immunoSEQ multiplex PCR; TCRdb's table is partial and in-frame only. The sample includes some 220,000 clones, roughly 78% of them seen just once. V lost 8 bases and J 2 bases, leaving 17 bases between the germline ends. From germline, CDR1 is LNHDA and CDR2 SQIVND (reference sequence). The CDR3 consists of 15 residues. Remarks on this clone: The antigen remains undetermined.

Source material: PBMCs. The V gene is TRBV19, the J gene TRBJ2-3, with no clear D. This TCR derives from a boy under 18 in good health and CMV-seronegative. DNA of the CDR3: TGTGCCAGTTCGCTATTTACCGAGTCCACAGATACGCAGTATTTT. Translated, it gives CASSLFTESTDTQYF.